Each of the 22 T cell receptor beta chains below was sequenced from the same sample in a study of T cell repertoires in cytomegalovirus infection. TCRdb processed the reads anew with MiXCR; each CDR3 protein has one entry. The sample contains 200,000 or so distinct CDR3 sequences, roughly two fifths of which appear only once. Antigen specificity for these receptors is unknown. The material sequenced was CD8+ T cells from cultured PBMCs, taken from culture after CMV antigen stimulation. The receptors were sampled from a human donor in good health (CMV status not recorded). Some clones in this sample may be carry-over from other donors' samples.

The chain recombines TRBV7-6 with TRBJ2-7; TRBD2 might be the D (6 bases). Trimming pared 4 bases from V and 2 bases from J, leaving 15 bases between. The CDR3 totals 15 residues. The germline V gene has CDR1 SGHVS and CDR2 FNYEAQ. The CDR3 is CASSSVPSEAYEQYF. The CDR3 DNA reads as TGTGCCAGCAGCTCTGTTCCTAGCGAAGCCTACGAGCAGTACTTC.

This chain links TRBV7-3 with TRBJ2-5, with TRBD1 matching over 11 bases. The CDR3 loop spans 14 amino acids. Germline V lookup: CDR1 SGHTA, CDR2 FQGTGA. The V gene end was trimmed by 2 bases and the J gene end by 6 bases; junction bases not matched to a gene: 2. The CDR3 sequence is CASSLGQGAQTQYF. CDR3 DNA sequence: TGTGCCAGCAGCTTAGGACAGGGGGCGCAGACCCAGTACTTC.

The V gene is TRBV20-1, the J gene TRBJ2-7; the match to TRBD1 covers 10 bases. After removal of 6 bases from V and 5 bases from J, the junction contained 10 bases not matched to a gene. Germline V gene lookup returns CDR1 DFQATT and CDR2 SNEGSKA (reference sequence). This CDR3 is 14 amino acids long. This CDR3 reads CSASIRDRGDEQYF. Written as DNA, the CDR3 is TGCAGTGCCAGCATCCGGGACAGGGGCGACGAGCAGTACTTC.

There are many counts of this clonotype. The chain combines TRBV7-6 with TRBJ2-1, with 7 positions matching TRBD1. V dropped 5 bases and J dropped 2; count of bases not matched to a gene: 9. The CDR3 is made up of 16 amino acids. CDR1 SGHVS and CDR2 FNYEAQ come from the germline V gene. The CDR3 here is CASSPNTGVTYNEQFF. As DNA, the CDR3 is TGTGCCAGCAGCCCTAATACAGGGGTCACCTACAATGAGCAGTTCTTC.

The chain is built from TRBV12-3 or TRBV12-4 and TRBJ1-1; tentatively, D is TRBD1 (5 bases). CDR3 length: 14 amino acids. Trimming cost V 8 bases and J 1 base, with 14 bases left between them. CDR3 sequence: CASPPGPENTEAFF. The CDR3 DNA sequence: TGTGCCAGCCCCCCGGGGCCGGAGAACACTGAAGCTTTCTTT.

This clonotype was counted between two and nine times. The V gene is TRBV27, the J gene TRBJ2-2, with D possibly being TRBD2 (5 bases). The germline V gene encodes CDR1 MNHEY and CDR2 SMNVEV (reference sequence). V lost 5 bases, J lost 4 bases, and 8 bases lay in between. The CDR3 covers 13 residues. The CDR3 bases are TGTGCCAGCAGTAAAACTAGCACCGGGGAGCTGTTTTTT. Amino acids: CASSKTSTGELFF.

This sequence joins TRBV7-9 and TRBJ2-3; 8 positions match TRBD1. Per germline, CDR1 SEHNR and CDR2 FQNEAQ (reference sequence). The trim removed 5 bases at V and 4 bases at J, leaving 5 bases unmatched. There are 14 residues in the CDR3. CDR3 in amino acids: CASSRTGLADTQYF. CDR3 nucleotides: TGTGCCAGCAGCAGGACAGGGTTGGCAGATACGCAGTATTTT.

This clonotype has only a few counts. This rearrangement joins TRBV27 to TRBJ2-2; no reliable D call. Trimming cost V 0 bases and J 1 base, with 6 bases left between them. The V gene's germline CDR1 is MNHEY and CDR2 SMNVEV (reference sequence). The CDR3 is 15 residues long. CDR3 nucleotide sequence: TGTGCCAGCAGTTTATCTGCCGAGAACACCGGGGAGCTGTTTTTT. This gives the protein CASSLSAENTGELFF.

There are a few counts of this clonotype. The chain joins TRBV7-3 to TRBJ2-7, with a weak D call TRBD2 (6 bases). The germline V and J ends were trimmed by 3 bases and 5 bases, with 11 bases remaining between them. From germline, CDR1 is SGHTA and CDR2 FQGTGA. CDR3 length: 13 amino acids. The CDR3 here is CASSLGGWNEQYF. Here the CDR3 DNA reads TGTGCCAGCAGCTTGGGGGGATGGAACGAGCAGTACTTC.

This chain links TRBV9 with TRBJ1-1; D gene uncertain. Germline V gives CDR1 SGDLS, CDR2 YYNGEE. There are 16 residues in the CDR3. The V end was cut by 0 bases, the J end by 2 bases, with 14 bases between. This chain's CDR3 is CASSVDYWGTNTEAFF. CDR3 sequence (DNA): TGTGCCAGCAGCGTAGATTACTGGGGAACAAACACTGAAGCTTTCTTT. Drawing the rest from reference TRBV9 and TRBJ1-1, the complete variable domain is DSGVTQTPKHLITATGQRVTLRCSPRSGDLSVYWYQQSLDQGLQFLIQYYNGEERAKGNILERFSAQQFPDLHSELNLSSLELGDSALYFCASSVDYWGTNTEAFFGQGTRLTVV.

V is TRBV7-6 and J is TRBJ1-3; perhaps TRBD1 as D (6 bases). The CDR3 contains 15 residues. Germline V gene sequence: CDR1 SGHVS, CDR2 FNYEAQ. V shed 5 bases and J shed 0 bases, with 11 bases lying between them. The CDR3 DNA is TGTGCCAGCAGCCCAGGGGTCACCTCTGGAAACACCATATATTTT. This sequence encodes CASSPGVTSGNTIYF.

This clonotype showed up just a few times. The chain is built from TRBV4-2 and TRBJ2-5; perhaps TRBD1 as D (6 bases). V was clipped by 4 bases and J by 2 bases, with 17 bases between them. Germline V gene lookup returns CDR1 LGHNA and CDR2 YNFKEQ. The length of the CDR3 is 16 residues. DNA of the CDR3: TGTGCCAGCAGCCTAACGGAGGACAGTCTTCAAGAGACCCAGTACTTC. Translating gives CASSLTEDSLQETQYF.

The chain joins TRBV11-2 to TRBJ2-3; 8 bases map to TRBD2. The CDR3 is made up of 16 amino acids. The trim removed 4 bases at V and 0 bases at J, leaving 6 bases unmatched. Germline V gene data show CDR1 as SGHAT and CDR2 as FQNNGV. The CDR3, as DNA: TGTGCCAGCAGCTCCCTCGGGGGGGCCAGCACAGATACGCAGTATTTT. Translation: CASSSLGGASTDTQYF.

This clonotype was detected once. The chain recombines TRBV13 with TRBJ2-1; no reliable D call. Trimming cost V 3 bases and J 7 bases, with 10 bases left between them. The CDR3 is 13 residues long. Germline CDR1 reads PRHDT; CDR2 reads FYEKMQ (reference sequence). The CDR3 DNA is TGTGCCAGCAGCTTCATGGTGGGAAATGAGCAGTTCTTC. Amino acid sequence: CASSFMVGNEQFF.

On this clonotype itself: This may come from a read error, since a much larger clone is one base off. This chain uses TRBV7-8 with TRBJ1-4; maybe TRBD1 (6 bases). This CDR3 has 16 amino acids. Germline CDR1 SGHVS, CDR2 FQNEAQ. V was shortened by 9 bases and J by 0 bases, with 17 bases between the two germline ends. DNA for the CDR3: TGTGCCAGGAGACCGAGAGGGGGGACAACTAATGAAAAACTGTTTTTT. Amino acid sequence: CARRPRGGTTNEKLFF. The variable domain in full, completed from reference TRBV7-8 and TRBJ1-4, reads GAGVSQSPRYKVAKRGQDVALRCDPISGHVSLFWYQQALGQGPEFLTYFQNEAQLDKSGLPSDRFFAERPEGSVSTLKIQRTQQEDSAVYLCARRPRGGTTNEKLFFGSGTQLSVL.

In this sample, this clonotype turned up a few times. The J gene is TRBJ2-4, the V gene TRBV5-4, with 9 bases lining up with TRBD1. Trimming removed 4 bases from V and 1 base from J; junction bases left unmatched: 6. CDR3 size: 16 residues. Germline V lookup: CDR1 SGHNT, CDR2 YYREEE (reference sequence). CDR3 DNA: TGTGCCAGCAGCACCGACAGGGGGTGGGCCAAAAACATTCAGTACTTC. Protein: CASSTDRGWAKNIQYF. The full variable domain, its missing parts supplied by reference TRBV5-4 and TRBJ2-4, is ETGVTQSPTHLIKTRGQQVTLRCSSQSGHNTVSWYQQALGQGPQFIFQYYREEENGRGNFPPRFSGLQFPNYSSELNVNALELDDSALYLCASSTDRGWAKNIQYFGAGTRLSVL.

V and J are TRBV5-1 and TRBJ1-5; D remains ambiguous. V dropped 4 bases and J dropped 0 bases, with 8 bases sitting between them. The CDR3 sequence is 14 residues long. Germline V gene data show CDR1 as SGHRS and CDR2 as YFSETQ. CDR3 nucleotide sequence: TGCGCCAGCAGCCCACATTATAGCAATCAGCCCCAGCATTTT. This codes for CASSPHYSNQPQHF.

The chain is built from TRBV20-1 and TRBJ2-2; a weak D match, TRBD2 (5 bases). Trimming took 8 bases from V and 9 from J, leaving 22 bases between them. The CDR3 contains 14 residues. Germline loops: CDR1 DFQATT, CDR2 SNEGSKA (reference sequence). The CDR3 sequence is CSQITRGLERELFF. For the CDR3, the DNA is TGCAGTCAAATCACTCGGGGTTTAGAAAGGGAGCTGTTTTTT.

This clonotype turned up a few times. The J gene is TRBJ1-2, the V gene TRBV7-2; D is unresolved. This CDR3 region has 16 residues. CDR1 and CDR2 from the germline V gene are SGHTA and FQGNSA. V lost 3 bases and J 2 bases, leaving 16 bases between the germline ends. CDR3 sequence (DNA): TGTGCCAGCAGCTTTTCCCCATCCCTTATAAACTATGGCTACACCTTC. It is translated as CASSFSPSLINYGYTF.

The chain has TRBV2 and TRBJ2-7, with 9 bases fitting TRBD2. This CDR3 region has 13 residues. V shed 10 bases, J shed 6 bases, and the junction held 10 bases outside the gene matches. Germline CDR1 is SNHLY and CDR2 is FYNNEI. CDR3 protein: CAILWTSEGEQYF. CDR3 DNA sequence: TGTGCCATTCTATGGACTAGCGAAGGCGAGCAGTACTTC.

This clonotype was seen a handful of times. The chain employs TRBV7-8 and TRBJ1-2, with TRBD1 matching 7 bases. CDR1 SGHVS and CDR2 FQNEAQ come from the germline V gene. This CDR3 is built from 14 residues. The V segment lost 8 bases and the J segment 0 bases; nucleotides outside the gene matches: 6. Here the CDR3 reads CASGGDRANYGYTF. CDR3 bases: TGTGCCAGCGGCGGGGACAGAGCTAACTATGGCTACACCTTC.

The CDR3 bases are TGTGCCAGCAGTGGGACAGGGGGCTTCACTGAAGCTTTCTTT. It specifies CASSGTGGFTEAFF. The chain joins TRBV28 to TRBJ1-1; 12 bases map to TRBD1. The CDR3 runs to 14 residues. Germline trimming cut 5 bases from V and 4 bases from J; bases unmatched to any gene: 2. Germline values: CDR1 MDHEN, CDR2 SYDVKM.